The rows below give T cell receptor delta chains drawn from one sample of a study of gamma-delta chains in newborns, infants, children. TCRdb reran clone calling via CATT on the reads. The sample has around 5,000 delta-chain clones; 2.5% to 3% are singletons. Input material: blood. The receptor set was obtained from a child who was a newborn, infant or young child, either healthy, febrile or measles-vaccinated (not recorded which). Both conserved end residues are part of each CDR3. Each record gives: clone size, J gene, D gene, V gene, CDR3 DNA, CDR3 protein. D genes are given only for firm matches. Clone size appears in some rows only: once, few, many, or a class for an expanded clone.

few | TRDJ3 | TRDD3 | TRDV2 | TGTGCCTGTGACCACTTACTGGGGGCTTCCTCCTGGGACACCCGACAGATGTTTTTC | CACDHLLGASSWDTRQMFF
. | TRDJ3 | TRDD3 | TRDV2 | TGTGCCTGTGAAAGGATGGGGGATACGAGCTGGGACACCCGACAGATGTTTTTC | CACERMGDTSWDTRQMFF
. | TRDJ3 | TRDD3 | TRDV2 | TGTGCCTGTGACAGTACTGGGGATACCTGGGACACCCGACAGATGTTTTTC | CACDSTGDTWDTRQMFF
few | TRDJ3 | TRDD3 | TRDV2 | TGTGCCTGTGACACTCTGGGGGAAAGCTCCTGGGACACCCGACAGATGTTTTTC | CACDTLGESSWDTRQMFF
. | TRDJ1 | TRDD3 | TRDV2 | TGTGCCCGTGACGCCGTAGGCCGGGGGATTAACACCGATAAACTCATCTTT | CARDAVGRGINTDKLIF
. | TRDJ3 | TRDD3 | TRDV2 | TGTGCCTGTGACACCGGCGCTGGGGGTCCCAGCTCCTGGGACACCCGACAGATGTTTTTC | CACDTGAGGPSSWDTRQMFF
. | TRDJ1 | TRDD3 | TRDV2 | TGTGCCTGTGACACCGGAACTGGGGGTAAACTCATCTTT | CACDTGTGGKLIF
few | TRDJ3 | TRDD3 | TRDV2 | TGTGCCTGTGACACCCCCACTTACTGGGGGCCAAGCTCCTGGGACACCCGACAGATGTTTTTC | CACDTPTYWGPSSWDTRQMFF
few | TRDJ3 | TRDD3 | TRDV2 | TGTGCCTGTGACACCGGATTCGCCACTGGGGGCTGGTCCTGGGACACCCGACAGATGTTTTTC | CACDTGFATGGWSWDTRQMFF
few | TRDJ1 | TRDD3 | TRDV2 | TGTGCCTGTGACTTACTGGGGGTAAAGGAGGACACCGATAAACTCATCTTT | CACDLLGVKEDTDKLIF
medium-sized | TRDJ2 | TRDD3 | TRDV2 | TGTGCCTGTGACACAGTGGGGGATACGGCTACAGCACAACTCTTCTTT | CACDTVGDTATAQLFF
few | TRDJ2 | TRDD3 | TRDV2 | TGTGCCTGTGACACCCCGAAGTTTATGGGGGATACGGGGACAGCACAACTCTTCTTT | CACDTPKFMGDTGTAQLFF
. | TRDJ3 | TRDD3 | TRDV2 | TGTGCCTGTGACATCGTACTGGGGGATACCTCCTGGGACACCCGACAGATGTTTTTC | CACDIVLGDTSWDTRQMFF
few | TRDJ3 | TRDD3 | TRDV2 | TGTGCCTGTGACGCGATACTGGGGGATAAAACCTGGGACACCCGACAGATGTTTTTC | CACDAILGDKTWDTRQMFF
few | TRDJ3 | TRDD3 | TRDV2 | TGTGCCTGTGACAAAATACTGGGGGATACGCTTTGGGACACCCGACAGATGTTTTTC | CACDKILGDTLWDTRQMFF
. | TRDJ3 | TRDD3 | TRDV2 | TGTGCCTGTGACACCGCTTCCCTACTGGGGGCTAGCTCCTGGGACACCCGACAGATGTTTTTC | CACDTASLLGASSWDTRQMFF
. | TRDJ1 | TRDD3 | TRDV2 | TGTGCCTGTCATAGTACTGGGGGGTACACCGATAAACTCATCTTT | CACHSTGGYTDKLIF
few | TRDJ3 | TRDD3 | TRDV2 | TGTGCCTGTGACACCGGTACTGGGGGATACGCGAGCTCCTGGGACACCCGACAGATGTTTTTC | CACDTGTGGYASSWDTRQMFF
. | TRDJ1 | TRDD3 | TRDV1 | TGTGCTCTTGGGGAAGGTCCTCTTCGGATCTGGGGGATACGCCCAGATAAACTCATCTTT | CALGEGPLRIWGIRPDKLIF
large | TRDJ2 | . | TRDV2 | TGTGCCTGTGACACCTGGGGGACAGCACAACTCTTCTTT | CACDTWGTAQLFF
. | TRDJ3 | TRDD3 | TRDV2 | TGTGCCTGTGACACCGTACTGGGGGAACGGGGCTCCTGGGACACCCGACAGATGTTTTTC | CACDTVLGERGSWDTRQMFF
. | TRDJ1 | TRDD3 | TRDV1 | TGTGCTCTTGGGGCCCTCTACTCCACTCCTGGGGGATACCTCAAACTCATCTTT | CALGALYSTPGGYLKLIF
. | TRDJ2 | TRDD3 | TRDV2 | TGTGCCTGTGACATACTGGGGGATACACCTTTGACAGCACAACTCTTCTTT | CACDILGDTPLTAQLFF
few | TRDJ3 | TRDD3 | TRDV2 | TGTGCCTGTGACAAACTGGGGGATACGAGCTCCTGGGACACCCGACAGATGTTTTTC | CACDKLGDTSSWDTRQMFF
few | TRDJ3 | TRDD3 | TRDV2 | TGTGCCTGTGACTGGGGGATACGCTCCTGGGACACCCGACAGATGTTTTTC | CACDWGIRSWDTRQMFF
few | TRDJ3 | TRDD3 | TRDV2 | TGTGCCTGTGACACCGTACTGGGGGATAATGGATCCTGGGACACCCGACAGATGTTTTTC | CACDTVLGDNGSWDTRQMFF
. | TRDJ3 | TRDD3 | TRDV2 | TGTGCCTGTGGCACCTGGGGGATAAGTTTCTCCTGGGACACCCGACAGATGTTTTTC | CACGTWGISFSWDTRQMFF
medium-sized | TRDJ3 | . | TRDV2 | TGTGCCTGTGACACCGCGGGGATCGCGTCTTGGGACACCCGACAGATGTTTTTC | CACDTAGIASWDTRQMFF
. | TRDJ2 | TRDD3 | TRDV1 | TGTGCTCTTGGGGTCGGCCTTCCGCCAAACTGGGGGATACGCGTAAAGACAGCACAACTCTTCTTT | CALGVGLPPNWGIRVKTAQLFF
. | TRDJ3 | TRDD3 | TRDV2 | TGTGCCTGTGACTCCCTTATGGGGGATACGGACAGCTCCTGGGACACCCGACAGATGTTTTTC | CACDSLMGDTDSSWDTRQMFF
few | TRDJ2 | . | TRDV2 | TGTGCCTGTGACACCGTGGGCCTGGGCCTCCCTTTGACAGCACAACTCTTCTTT | CACDTVGLGLPLTAQLFF
few | TRDJ3 | . | TRDV2 | TGTGCCTGTGACAGTACTGGGTTTTCCTGGGACACCCGACAGATGTTTTTC | CACDSTGFSWDTRQMFF
few | TRDJ3 | TRDD3 | TRDV2 | TGTGCCTGTGACACCGCTGGGGGATACGCCAACTCCTGGGACACCCGACAGATGTTTTTC | CACDTAGGYANSWDTRQMFF
medium-sized | TRDJ3 | . | TRDV2 | TGTGCCTGTGACACCGTGGTACGGAGGGACACCCGACAGATGTTTTTC | CACDTVVRRDTRQMFF
medium-sized | TRDJ3 | TRDD3 | TRDV2 | TGTGCCTGTGACCTACTGGGGGATACGAGCTCCTGGGACACCCGACAGATGTTTTTC | CACDLLGDTSSWDTRQMFF
. | TRDJ1 | TRDD3 | TRDV2 | TGTGCCTGTGACACCGTTTCTACTGGGGGATACGAGTACACCGATAAACTCATCTTT | CACDTVSTGGYEYTDKLIF
. | TRDJ1 | TRDD3 | TRDV2 | TGTGCCTGTGACACCGTACTGGGGATCGATAAACTCATCTTT | CACDTVLGIDKLIF
. | TRDJ1 | TRDD3 | TRDV1 | TGTGCTCTTGGGGAACGCCGTCTACGGGGGATGAGGTGGGGCACCGATAAACTCATCTTT | CALGERRLRGMRWGTDKLIF
. | TRDJ3 | TRDD3 | TRDV2 | TGTGCCTGTGACACCTGGGGGACGAACTCCTGGGACACCCGACAGATGTTTTTC | CACDTWGTNSWDTRQMFF
medium-sized | TRDJ1 | TRDD3 | TRDV2 | TGTGCCTGTGACACTCTACTGGGGGACACCGATAAACTCATCTTT | CACDTLLGDTDKLIF
few | TRDJ3 | . | TRDV2 | TGTGCCTGTGACACCGGGGGCCTTCCCTCCTGGGACACCCGACAGATGTTTTTC | CACDTGGLPSWDTRQMFF
few | TRDJ3 | . | TRDV2 | TGTGCCTGTGACACCGTAGCCCAAGTGGGGAACACCCGACAGATGTTTTTC | CACDTVAQVGNTRQMFF
few | TRDJ1 | TRDD3 | TRDV1 | TGTGCTCTTGGGGAACAGGTCGTCCTACGGCCTCCGGGGATACCCGATAAACTCATCTTT | CALGEQVVLRPPGIPDKLIF
few | TRDJ3 | . | TRDV2 | TGTGCCTGTGACACCGTGGGGCCCTGGGACACCCGACAGATGTTTTTC | CACDTVGPWDTRQMFF
medium-sized | TRDJ3 | TRDD3 | TRDV2 | TGTGCCTGTGACTATACTGGGGGATACTCCTGGGACACCCGACAGATGTTTTTC | CACDYTGGYSWDTRQMFF
few | TRDJ1 | TRDD3 | TRDV2 | TGTGCCTGTGACCCCCTTACTGGGGGATCTTGGTACACCGATAAACTCATCTTT | CACDPLTGGSWYTDKLIF
few | TRDJ3 | TRDD3 | TRDV2 | TGCGCCTGTGACGCCATAGCTGTACTGGGGGATACACGGAGCTCCTGGGACACCCGACAGATGTTTTTC | CACDAIAVLGDTRSSWDTRQMFF
few | TRDJ3 | TRDD3 | TRDV2 | TGTGCCTGTGACACTGTGGGATACGCGAGCTCCTGGGACACCCGACAGATGTTTTTC | CACDTVGYASSWDTRQMFF